The 19 T cell receptor beta chains reported below all come from one sample, sequenced in a study of cytomegalovirus exposure and HLA in healthy donors. Primers included in the PCR were 60 Vbeta and 13 Jbeta primers. The assay was immunoSEQ multiplex PCR, and TCRdb's table has in-frame clones only and misses some. The sample consists of about 150,000 clones, 77% of them appearing once. The sequencing sample was made of PBMCs. These receptors were taken from a male donor in good health and CMV-seronegative.

The genes are TRBV7-6 and TRBJ2-5; D uncertain. Germline V gene data show CDR1 as SGHVS and CDR2 as FNYEAQ. V was cut by 5 bases and J by 1 base, with 14 bases left in between. The CDR3 runs to 15 residues. CDR3 bases: TGTGCCAGCAGCAAAGATTACGGGTTCCAAGAGACCCAGTACTTC. As protein: CASSKDYGFQETQYF.

The chain carries TRBV4-1 and TRBJ2-5; maybe TRBD1 (6 bases). The length of the CDR3 is 17 residues. The germline V and J ends were trimmed by 1 base and 2 bases, with 17 bases remaining between them. The germline CDR1 and CDR2 sequences are MGHRA and YSYEKL. The CDR3 DNA reads TGCGCCAGCAGCCAAGGCCCCAGCAGGGGCACTCAAGAGACCCAGTACTTC. Its protein product is CASSQGPSRGTQETQYF.

This chain uses TRBV10-3 with TRBJ1-4; D not resolved. V was shortened by 5 bases and J by 8 bases, with 12 bases between the two germline ends. The germline V gene encodes CDR1 ENHRY and CDR2 SYGVKD. The CDR3 runs 13 residues. The CDR3 DNA follows: TGTGCCATCAGTTTAGTCGGAGGGGAAAAACTGTTTTTT. This gives the protein CAISLVGGEKLFF.

V and J are TRBV4-1 and TRBJ2-3, with 13 bases identical to TRBD2. Germline V gives CDR1 MGHRA, CDR2 YSYEKL. CDR3 length: 15 residues. V was clipped by 6 bases and J by 6 bases; unmatched bases: 6. The CDR3 region is CASSFGLAGVDTQYF. The DNA for the CDR3 is TGCGCCAGCAGTTTTGGACTAGCGGGAGTCGATACGCAGTATTTT.

The chain has TRBV15 and TRBJ2-1, with D possibly matching TRBD2 (6 bases). Trimming cost V 6 bases and J 5 bases, with 11 bases left between them. CDR3 length equals 13 residues. Germline V gene sequence: CDR1 LNHNV, CDR2 YYDKDF (reference sequence). The CDR3 protein is CATRGLANNEQFF. CDR3 DNA: TGTGCCACCAGGGGACTCGCTAACAATGAGCAGTTCTTC.

This sequence joins TRBV5-4 and TRBJ2-3; tentative D call: TRBD2 (6 bases). V shed 5 bases and J shed 1 base, with 14 bases lying between them. The CDR3 has 15 amino acids. Per the germline V gene, CDR1 is SGHNT and CDR2 is YYREEE (reference sequence). CDR3 in DNA: TGTGCCAGCAGGTTAGGGGACTTTGGCACAGATACGCAGTATTTT. Translated, it gives CASRLGDFGTDTQYF.

V usage is TRBV9 and J usage is TRBJ2-3, with 12 bases identical to TRBD1. CDR3 length: 16 residues. V was pared by 4 bases and J by 6 bases, with 9 bases of the junction left unmatched. The germline CDR1 and CDR2 sequences are SGDLS and YYNGEE. The CDR3, as DNA: TGTGCCAGCAGCAATCCTCGGGACAGGGGGCGGGATACGCAGTATTTT. Its translation: CASSNPRDRGRDTQYF.

This clone was picked up a small number of times. The chain recombines TRBV11-3 with TRBJ1-1; the D gene is possibly TRBD1 (5 bases). Trimming cost V 4 bases and J 3 bases, with 9 bases left between them. Germline loops: CDR1 SGHNT, CDR2 YENEEA. CDR3 length equals 13 residues. CDR3 DNA: TGTGCCAGCAGCTGGGGGGAAGACACTGAAGCTTTCTTT. It translates to CASSWGEDTEAFF. The full variable domain, rest sourced from reference TRBV11-3 and TRBJ1-1, is EAGVVQSPRYKIIEKKQPVAFWCNPISGHNTLYWYLQNLGQGPELLIRYENEEAVDDSQLPKDRFSAERLKGVDSTLKIQPAELGDSAVYLCASSWGEDTEAFFGQGTRLTVV.

The rearrangement uses TRBV7-8 and TRBJ1-2, with 7 bases that match TRBD1. Germline CDR1 SGHVS, CDR2 FQNEAQ. The V gene end was trimmed by 5 bases and the J gene end by 8 bases; junction bases not matched to a gene: 8. The CDR3 covers 13 residues. The CDR3 loop reads CASSPRQGRGYTF. The CDR3 DNA sequence: TGTGCCAGCAGCCCGAGACAGGGAAGAGGCTACACCTTC. Full variable domain (remainder filled in from reference TRBV7-8 and TRBJ1-2): GAGVSQSPRYKVAKRGQDVALRCDPISGHVSLFWYQQALGQGPEFLTYFQNEAQLDKSGLPSDRFFAERPEGSVSTLKIQRTQQEDSAVYLCASSPRQGRGYTFGSGTRLTVV.

This chain joins TRBV6-1 and TRBJ2-7; 8 bases are shared with TRBD2. The CDR3 contains 14 residues. V was pared by 2 bases and J by 3 bases, with 3 bases of the junction left unmatched. The germline CDR1 and CDR2 sequences are MNHNS and SASEGT. The CDR3, as DNA: TGTGCCAGCAGTGAATTTGGGACTAGCTACGAGCAGTACTTC. Translation: CASSEFGTSYEQYF.

This clone was found a few times. V is TRBV7-2 and J is TRBJ2-2, with D hard to call. The CDR3 loop spans 15 amino acids. Deletions cut 1 base from V and 8 bases from J, with 14 bases between. Germline V gene sequence: CDR1 SGHTA, CDR2 FQGNSA. The CDR3: CASSLDPFLTGELFF. As DNA, the CDR3 is TGTGCCAGCAGCTTAGACCCATTTCTGACAGGGGAGCTGTTTTTT.

The rearrangement links TRBV6-1 to TRBJ2-7, with 9 bases fitting TRBD2. The CDR3 extends over 15 amino acids. Germline V CDR1 and CDR2: MNHNS, SASEGT. J was trimmed by 3 bases and V by 3 bases; bases with no gene match: 6. The CDR3 bases are TGTGCCAGCAGTGAGTCAGCGGGAGGACTCTACGAGCAGTACTTC. Translated: CASSESAGGLYEQYF.

There are a few counts of this clone. The chain recombines TRBV6-5 with TRBJ2-1; 9 bases fit TRBD2. After removal of 5 bases from V and 14 bases from J, the junction contained 13 bases not matched to a gene. The CDR3 is 14 amino acids. The germline V gene has CDR1 MNHEY and CDR2 SVGAGI. The CDR3 DNA follows: TGTGCCAGCAGTGAGACGTTAGCGGGAGACCAGGAGTTCTTC. This sequence encodes CASSETLAGDQEFF.

The chain employs TRBV7-3 and TRBJ1-1; no firm D call. Germline V lookup: CDR1 SGHTA, CDR2 FQGTGA. This CDR3 comprises 15 residues. Trimming removed 5 bases from V and 5 bases from J, with 18 bases in between. This CDR3 is CASSQYGGVSTEAFF. The CDR3 DNA is TGTGCCAGCAGCCAATATGGCGGGGTGTCAACTGAAGCTTTCTTT.

This clone was seen once. V is TRBV4-1 and J is TRBJ2-1; 10 nucleotides line up with TRBD2. The CDR3 is 17 residues long. The V and J ends lost 3 bases and 1 base, in that order; junction bases with no gene match: 6. Germline V gene lookup returns CDR1 MGHRA and CDR2 YSYEKL. DNA for the CDR3: TGCGCCAGCAGCCATCAGGGACTAGCGATATCCTACAATGAGCAGTTCTTC. As protein: CASSHQGLAISYNEQFF.

This clone appeared a few times. V is TRBV2 and J is TRBJ1-2; 8 nucleotides match TRBD1. Germline assignment: CDR1 SNHLY and CDR2 FYNNEI. This CDR3 contains 15 residues. V gave up 8 bases and J gave up 2 bases; unmatched junction bases: 10. CDR3 protein: CASEDREVRNYGYTF. DNA of the CDR3: TGTGCCAGCGAGGACAGGGAGGTCAGGAACTATGGCTACACCTTC.

This clone was seen only once. The chain couples TRBV27 to TRBJ1-2; 7 nucleotides agree with TRBD1. The CDR3 sequence is 15 residues long. The trim removed 3 bases at V and 3 bases at J, leaving 7 bases unmatched. Germline CDR1 and CDR2: MNHEY and SMNVEV (reference sequence). In nucleotides, the CDR3 is TGTGCCAGCAGTTTGGTAGCAGGGGGACACTATGGCTACACCTTC. It codes for CASSLVAGGHYGYTF.

The chain links TRBV2 to TRBJ1-1, with a tentative D call TRBD1 (6 bases). There are 15 residues in the CDR3. Trimming removed 7 bases from V and 4 bases from J, with 19 bases in between. Germline V gene sequence: CDR1 SNHLY, CDR2 FYNNEI. The CDR3 sequence: CASTPDGGRGTEAFF. CDR3 DNA sequence: TGTGCCAGCACTCCGGACGGGGGGCGCGGCACTGAAGCTTTCTTT.

This clone was recorded a few times. The CDR3 region is CASSLPSDRGHTEAFF. The DNA for the CDR3 is TGTGCCAGCAGCTTGCCGAGTGACAGGGGGCACACTGAAGCTTTCTTT. The rearrangement uses TRBV5-6 and TRBJ1-1; 10 bases map to TRBD1. The V segment lost 1 base and the J segment 3 bases; nucleotides outside the gene matches: 6. The CDR3 is made up of 16 amino acids. Germline V gives CDR1 SGHDT, CDR2 YYEEEE.